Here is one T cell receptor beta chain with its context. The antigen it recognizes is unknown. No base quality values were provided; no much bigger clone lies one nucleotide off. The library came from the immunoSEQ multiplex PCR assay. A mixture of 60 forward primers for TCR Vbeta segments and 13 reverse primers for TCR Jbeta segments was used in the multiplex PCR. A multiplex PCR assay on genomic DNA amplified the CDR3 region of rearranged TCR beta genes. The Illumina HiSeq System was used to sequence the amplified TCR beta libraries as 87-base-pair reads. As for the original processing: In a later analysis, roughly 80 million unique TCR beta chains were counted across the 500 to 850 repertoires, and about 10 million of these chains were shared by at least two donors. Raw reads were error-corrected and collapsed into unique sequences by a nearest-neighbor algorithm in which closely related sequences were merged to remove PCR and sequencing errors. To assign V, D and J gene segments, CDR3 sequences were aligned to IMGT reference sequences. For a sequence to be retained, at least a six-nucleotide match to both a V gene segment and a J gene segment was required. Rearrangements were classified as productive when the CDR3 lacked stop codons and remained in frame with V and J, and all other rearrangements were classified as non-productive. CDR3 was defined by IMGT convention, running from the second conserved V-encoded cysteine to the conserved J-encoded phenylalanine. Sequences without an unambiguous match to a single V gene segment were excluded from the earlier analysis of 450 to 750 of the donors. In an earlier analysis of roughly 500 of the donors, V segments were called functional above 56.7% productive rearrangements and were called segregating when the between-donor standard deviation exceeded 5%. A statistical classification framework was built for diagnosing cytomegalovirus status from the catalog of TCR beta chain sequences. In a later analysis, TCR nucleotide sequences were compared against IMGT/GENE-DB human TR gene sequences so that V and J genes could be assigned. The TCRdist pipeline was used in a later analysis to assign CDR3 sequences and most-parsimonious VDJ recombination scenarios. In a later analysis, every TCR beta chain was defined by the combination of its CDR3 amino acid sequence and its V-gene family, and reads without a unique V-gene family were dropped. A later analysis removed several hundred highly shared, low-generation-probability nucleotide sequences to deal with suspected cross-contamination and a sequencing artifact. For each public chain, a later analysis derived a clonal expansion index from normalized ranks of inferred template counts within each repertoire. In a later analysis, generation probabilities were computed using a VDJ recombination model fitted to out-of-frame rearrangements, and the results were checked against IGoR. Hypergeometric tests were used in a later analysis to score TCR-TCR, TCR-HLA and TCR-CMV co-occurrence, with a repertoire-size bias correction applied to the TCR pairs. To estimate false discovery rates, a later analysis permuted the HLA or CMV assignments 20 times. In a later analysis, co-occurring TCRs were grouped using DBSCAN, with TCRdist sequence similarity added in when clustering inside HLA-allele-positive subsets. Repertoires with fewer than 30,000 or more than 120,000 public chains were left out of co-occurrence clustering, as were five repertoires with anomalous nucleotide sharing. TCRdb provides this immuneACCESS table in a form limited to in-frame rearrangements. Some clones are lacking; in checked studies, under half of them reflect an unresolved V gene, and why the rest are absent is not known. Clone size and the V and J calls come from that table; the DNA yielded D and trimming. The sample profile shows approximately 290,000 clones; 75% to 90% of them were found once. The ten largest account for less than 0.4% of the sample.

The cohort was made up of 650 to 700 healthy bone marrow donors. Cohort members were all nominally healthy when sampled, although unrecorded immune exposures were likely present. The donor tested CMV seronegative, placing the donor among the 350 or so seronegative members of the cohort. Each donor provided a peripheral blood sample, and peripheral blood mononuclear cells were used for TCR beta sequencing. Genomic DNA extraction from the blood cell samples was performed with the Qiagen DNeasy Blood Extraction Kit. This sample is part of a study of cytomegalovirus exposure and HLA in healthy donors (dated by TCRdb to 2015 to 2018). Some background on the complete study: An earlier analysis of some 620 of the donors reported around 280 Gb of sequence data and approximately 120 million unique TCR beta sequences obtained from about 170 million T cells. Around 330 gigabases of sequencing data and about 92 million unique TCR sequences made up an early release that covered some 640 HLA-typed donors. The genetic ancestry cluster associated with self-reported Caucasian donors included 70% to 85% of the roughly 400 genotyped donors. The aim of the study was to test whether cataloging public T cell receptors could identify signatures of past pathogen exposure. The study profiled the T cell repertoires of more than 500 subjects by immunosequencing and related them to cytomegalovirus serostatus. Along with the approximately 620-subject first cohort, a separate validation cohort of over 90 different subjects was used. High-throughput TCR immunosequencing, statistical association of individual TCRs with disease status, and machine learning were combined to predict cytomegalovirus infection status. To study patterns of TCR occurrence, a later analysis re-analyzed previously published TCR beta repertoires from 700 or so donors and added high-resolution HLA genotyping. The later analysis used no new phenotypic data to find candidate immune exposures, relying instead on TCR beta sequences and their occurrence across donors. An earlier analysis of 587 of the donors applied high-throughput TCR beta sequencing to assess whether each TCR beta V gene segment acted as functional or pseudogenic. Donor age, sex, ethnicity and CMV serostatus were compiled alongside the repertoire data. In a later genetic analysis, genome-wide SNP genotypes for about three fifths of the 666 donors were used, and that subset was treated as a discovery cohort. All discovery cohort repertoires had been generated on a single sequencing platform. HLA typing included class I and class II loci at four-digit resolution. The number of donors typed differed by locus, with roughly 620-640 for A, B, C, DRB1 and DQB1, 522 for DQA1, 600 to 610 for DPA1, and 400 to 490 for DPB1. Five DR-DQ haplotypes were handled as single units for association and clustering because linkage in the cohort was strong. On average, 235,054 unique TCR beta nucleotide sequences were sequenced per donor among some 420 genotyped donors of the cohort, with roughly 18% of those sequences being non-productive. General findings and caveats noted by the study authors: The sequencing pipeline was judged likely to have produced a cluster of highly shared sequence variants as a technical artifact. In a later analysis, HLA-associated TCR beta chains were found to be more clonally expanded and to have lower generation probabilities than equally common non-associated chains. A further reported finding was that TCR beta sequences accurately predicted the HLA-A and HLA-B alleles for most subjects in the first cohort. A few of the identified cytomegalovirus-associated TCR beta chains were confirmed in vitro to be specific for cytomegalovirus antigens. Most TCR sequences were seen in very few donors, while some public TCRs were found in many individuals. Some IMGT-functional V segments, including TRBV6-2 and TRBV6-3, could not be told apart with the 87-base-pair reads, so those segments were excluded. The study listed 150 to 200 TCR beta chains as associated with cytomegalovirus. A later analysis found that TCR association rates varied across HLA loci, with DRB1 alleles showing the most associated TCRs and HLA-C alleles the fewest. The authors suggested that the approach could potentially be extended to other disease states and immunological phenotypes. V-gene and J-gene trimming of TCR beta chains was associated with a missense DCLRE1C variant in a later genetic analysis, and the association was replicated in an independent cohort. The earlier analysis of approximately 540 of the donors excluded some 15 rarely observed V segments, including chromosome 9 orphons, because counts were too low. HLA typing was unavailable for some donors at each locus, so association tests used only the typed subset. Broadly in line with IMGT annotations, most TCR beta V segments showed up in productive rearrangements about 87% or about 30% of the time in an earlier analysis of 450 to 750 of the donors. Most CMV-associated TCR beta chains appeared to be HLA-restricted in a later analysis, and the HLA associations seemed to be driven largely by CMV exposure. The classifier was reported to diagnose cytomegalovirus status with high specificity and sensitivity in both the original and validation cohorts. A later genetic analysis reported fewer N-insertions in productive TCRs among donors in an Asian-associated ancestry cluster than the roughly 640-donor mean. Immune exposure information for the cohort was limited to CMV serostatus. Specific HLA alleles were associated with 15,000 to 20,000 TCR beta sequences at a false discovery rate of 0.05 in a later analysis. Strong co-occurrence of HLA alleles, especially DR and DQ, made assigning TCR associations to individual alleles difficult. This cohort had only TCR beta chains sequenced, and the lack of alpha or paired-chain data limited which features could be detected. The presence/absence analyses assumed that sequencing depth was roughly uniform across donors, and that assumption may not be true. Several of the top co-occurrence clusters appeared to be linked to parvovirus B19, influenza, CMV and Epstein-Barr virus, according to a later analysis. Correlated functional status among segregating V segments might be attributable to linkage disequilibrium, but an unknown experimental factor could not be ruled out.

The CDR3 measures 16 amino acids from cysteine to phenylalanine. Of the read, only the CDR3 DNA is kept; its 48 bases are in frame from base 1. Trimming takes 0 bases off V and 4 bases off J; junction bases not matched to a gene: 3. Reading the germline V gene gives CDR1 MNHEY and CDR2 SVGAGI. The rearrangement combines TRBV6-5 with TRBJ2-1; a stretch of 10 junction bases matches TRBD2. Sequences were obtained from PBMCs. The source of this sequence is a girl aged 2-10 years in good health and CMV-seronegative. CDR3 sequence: CASSYSASGGYNEQFF. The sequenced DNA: TGTGCCAGCAGTTACTCGGCTAGCGGGGGTTACAATGAGCAGTTCTTC.